The source of this T cell receptor beta chain is a study of T-cell memory formation after mild COVID-19. This clonotype was seen more than once but under ten times. Its antigen is unknown. 5'RACE, which relied on constant-segment primers, yielded TCR alpha and TCR beta cDNA libraries carrying sample barcodes and UMIs. TCRdb analysed the 5' RACE reads with MiXCR anew, one entry per CDR3 protein. The data hold about 500,000 distinct CDR3 sequences, with roughly 20% observed a single time. The V and J ends lost 5 bases and 7 bases respectively, with 12 bases between them. This CDR3 has 13 residues. Study-wide results and caveats: The SARS-CoV-2 specificity of second-wave clones reaching peak at day 37 remained unverified.

The specimen was PBMCs or a T cell subset sorted from them (not recorded which). The V call is TRBV12-3 or TRBV12-4, the J call TRBJ2-1, with D perhaps matching TRBD1 (5 bases). The source is an adult woman who had mild COVID-19 (a few samples of this study predate the infection). Cell type and time point are not known. Written as DNA, the CDR3 is TGTGCCAGCAGTAGGGGCCTGGGGAATGAGCAGTTCTTC. Translated, it gives CASSRGLGNEQFF.